The sequence of this T cell receptor (beta chain) was determined in a study of T cell responses to AZD1222 COVID-19 vaccine. This CDR3 is 16 amino acids long. CDR1 and CDR2 from the germline V gene are SGHNT and YYREEE (reference sequence). V lost 4 bases and J lost 5; bases outside the gene matches: 10. Only in-frame clones appear in the TCRdb table, and some are missing; sequencing was by immunoSEQ multiplex PCR. The sample has more than 100,000 clones, around nine tenths seen once. On this clone itself: Its antigen remains unknown.

General study results and limits: Spike-specific TCR breadth and depth both grew after two AZD1222 doses. Researchers took repertoire samples only after the peak T cell response had come. Unmutated variant regions reportedly attract nearly half of all spike-specific TCRs.

This sequence originates from an adult in good health. The specimen was peripheral blood, collected on day 0 of AZD1222 vaccination. J is TRBJ1-1 and V is TRBV5-4; 11 bases fit TRBD1. This chain's CDR3 is CASSAPGTGGGTEAFF. The CDR3 DNA follows: TGTGCCAGCAGCGCACCCGGGACAGGGGGTGGTACTGAAGCTTTCTTT.